The 23 T cell receptor beta chains reported below all come from one sample, sequenced in a study of T cell repertoires in cytomegalovirus infection. Using its own MiXCR run on the reads, TCRdb lists one record per CDR3 protein. The sample has 200,000 or so distinct CDR3 sequences, around 35% seen once. Which antigens these TCRs recognize remains unknown. Source: CD8+ T cells from cultured PBMCs, taken from culture after CMV antigen stimulation. Receptor source: a human donor in good health (CMV status not recorded). Some clones in this sample may be carry-over from other donors' samples.

This clonotype was observed a few times. V usage is TRBV7-6 and J usage is TRBJ1-4, with D perhaps matching TRBD1 (5 bases). There are 15 residues in the CDR3. Germline V gene sequence: CDR1 SGHVS, CDR2 FNYEAQ. V was cut by 0 bases and J by 7 bases, with 12 bases left in between. The CDR3 sequence is CASSLAGSGGEKLFF. CDR3 DNA: TGTGCCAGCAGCTTAGCAGGGTCGGGGGGTGAAAAACTGTTTTTT.

V is TRBV27 and J is TRBJ1-2; 7 bases align to TRBD1. Trimming took 0 bases from V and 2 from J; bases not matched to a gene: 0. Germline loops: CDR1 MNHEY, CDR2 SMNVEV (reference sequence). This CDR3 has 14 residues. In DNA form, the CDR3 reads TGTGCCAGCAGTTTATCGGGACAGAACTATGGCTACACCTTC. Its translation: CASSLSGQNYGYTF.

Regarding this clonotype: The conserved phenylalanine or tryptophan normally closing the CDR3 is absent here, so this likely arose from a read error. For the CDR3, the DNA is TGTGCCAGCACCGGGACAGGGGGACGGACTAGCAATGAGCAGTTCTTA. This sequence encodes CASTGTGGRTSNEQFL. The V gene is TRBV12-3 or TRBV12-4, the J gene TRBJ2-1; 11 bases are a match to TRBD1. J was trimmed by 6 bases and V by 7 bases; bases with no gene match: 11. The CDR3 covers 16 residues.

This sequence joins TRBV12-5 and TRBJ1-2, with TRBD1 identical over 7 bases. The CDR3 consists of 16 residues. V lost 5 bases and J lost 6; bases outside the gene matches: 15. Germline V lookup: CDR1 LGHNT, CDR2 FRNRAP. CDR3 residues: CASGNTGTALLNGYTF. In nucleotides, the CDR3 is TGTGCTAGTGGTAACACCGGGACAGCATTATTGAATGGCTACACCTTC.

V gene TRBV4-2 combines with J gene TRBJ1-1, with 7 bases that match TRBD1. This CDR3 contains 14 residues. V lost 4 bases, J lost 3 bases, and 5 bases stayed unmatched. Germline V gives CDR1 LGHNA, CDR2 YNFKEQ. CDR3 sequence: CASSPATGDTEAFF. The CDR3 DNA follows: TGTGCCAGCAGCCCCGCCACAGGGGACACTGAAGCTTTCTTT.

The rearrangement uses TRBV9 and TRBJ2-1, with 12 positions matching TRBD2. The V and J ends lost 2 bases and 8 bases, in that order; junction bases with no gene match: 5. This CDR3 region has 15 residues. Per germline, CDR1 SGDLS and CDR2 YYNGEE. The DNA of the CDR3 is TGTGCCAGCAGCGTCGGACTAGCGGGGAACGATGAGCAGTTCTTC. It is translated as CASSVGLAGNDEQFF. The full variable domain, in which reference TRBV9 and TRBJ2-1 provide the parts outside the CDR3, is DSGVTQTPKHLITATGQRVTLRCSPRSGDLSVYWYQQSLDQGLQFLIQYYNGEERAKGNILERFSAQQFPDLHSELNLSSLELGDSALYFCASSVGLAGNDEQFFGPGTRLTVL.

The chain employs TRBV29-1 and TRBJ1-2; TRBD1 matches at 9 bases. The CDR3 consists of 16 residues. J was trimmed by 4 bases and V by 4 bases; bases with no gene match: 13. Per the germline V gene, CDR1 is SQVTM and CDR2 is ANQGSEA. This chain's CDR3 is CSVASGQGIIGYGYTF. The CDR3 coding sequence is TGCAGCGTTGCGTCGGGACAGGGAATTATCGGCTATGGCTACACCTTC.

This clonotype was counted ten times or more. This chain links TRBV12-3 or TRBV12-4 with TRBJ1-5, with D possibly being TRBD1 (6 bases). V was trimmed by 4 bases and J by 5 bases, leaving 15 bases between them. The CDR3 has 15 amino acids. DNA of the CDR3: TGTGCCAGCAGTTCGAAACGGGACACGGATCAGCCCCAGCATTTT. This encodes CASSSKRDTDQPQHF.

The V call is TRBV27, the J call TRBJ2-2, with unresolved D. The V gene's germline CDR1 is MNHEY and CDR2 SMNVEV (reference sequence). The V gene lost 0 bases and the J gene lost 4 bases, with 15 bases spanning the gap. This CDR3 comprises 17 residues. The DNA for the CDR3 is TGTGCCAGCAGTTTATCGGTCCTGGCAGATACCACCGGGGAGCTGTTTTTT. Encoded protein: CASSLSVLADTTGELFF.

V and J are TRBV4-2 and TRBJ2-7; D not resolved. In germline, CDR1 is LGHNA, CDR2 YNFKEQ. The CDR3 sequence is 16 residues long. Trimming removed 0 bases from V and 1 base from J, with 13 bases in between. The CDR3 reads CASSQEPAVSSYEQYF. The CDR3 region has the DNA TGTGCCAGCAGCCAAGAGCCGGCCGTCTCTTCCTACGAGCAGTACTTC.

The V and J genes are TRBV10-3 and TRBJ2-1; D is unresolved. V was trimmed by 3 bases and J by 7 bases, leaving 7 bases between them. Germline V gene data show CDR1 as ENHRY and CDR2 as SYGVKD. This CDR3 has 12 residues. In DNA, the CDR3 is TGTGCCATCAGTGAACCCCCTAATGAGCAGTTCTTC. It yields the protein CAISEPPNEQFF.

This clonotype came up many times. CDR3 in amino acids: CASAALQGSYEQYF. The CDR3 bases are TGTGCCAGCGCCGCCCTGCAGGGATCCTACGAGCAGTACTTC. This chain links TRBV7-2 with TRBJ2-7; the D gene is possibly TRBD1 (5 bases). The CDR3 is 14 residues long. V was trimmed by 8 bases and J by 1 base, leaving 15 bases between them. In germline, CDR1 is SGHTA, CDR2 FQGNSA.

This clonotype was observed once. The rearrangement joins TRBV20-1 to TRBJ2-5; 7 bases agree with TRBD1. V shed 2 bases and J 5 bases; nucleotides not matched to a gene: 8. The CDR3 covers 14 residues. Germline CDR1 and CDR2: DFQATT and SNEGSKA (reference sequence). CDR3 nucleotides: TGCAGTGCTAGAAAAAGGGGGCTGGGGGAGACCCAGTACTTC. Its translation is CSARKRGLGETQYF.

This clonotype has only a few counts. The rearrangement links TRBV12-3 or TRBV12-4 to TRBJ2-5; the match to TRBD1 covers 8 bases. Trimming took 5 bases from V and 2 from J; bases not matched to a gene: 10. The CDR3 has 16 amino acids. The CDR3 nucleotides read TGTGCCAGCAGTCCTTCCTTAGGACAGGGACAAGAGACCCAGTACTTC. Protein sequence: CASSPSLGQGQETQYF.

This clonotype turned up a few times. The genes are TRBV28 and TRBJ2-1; 11 nucleotides align to TRBD2. This CDR3 has 15 amino acids. The V and J ends lost 6 bases and 10 bases, in that order; junction bases with no gene match: 11. The V gene's germline CDR1 is MDHEN and CDR2 SYDVKM. CDR3 in amino acids: CASSTGLADPREQFF. In DNA form, the CDR3 reads TGTGCCAGCAGCACGGGACTAGCGGACCCTCGGGAGCAGTTCTTC.

This clonotype was seen more than once but under ten times. The chain couples TRBV5-4 to TRBJ2-5; 9 nucleotides line up with TRBD2. The CDR3 is made up of 14 amino acids. Germline lookup yields CDR1 SGHNT and CDR2 YYREEE (reference sequence). The trim removed 4 bases at V and 1 base at J, leaving 2 bases unmatched. The CDR3 DNA follows: TGTGCCAGCAGCCCGGGACTAGCCCAAGAGACCCAGTACTTC. Translated, it gives CASSPGLAQETQYF.

This chain links TRBV12-3 or TRBV12-4 with TRBJ2-3; D gene uncertain. The CDR3 sequence is 11 residues long. With 6 bases removed from V and 2 bases from J, the gap between germline ends came to 3 bases. For the CDR3, the DNA is TGTGCCAGCAGGGACACAGATACGCAGTATTTT. Amino acids: CASRDTDTQYF.

This clonotype was counted a few times. The chain carries TRBV29-1 and TRBJ2-2, with 9 bases matching TRBD1. The V gene end was trimmed by 7 bases and the J gene end by 6 bases; junction bases not matched to a gene: 3. Per the germline V gene, CDR1 is SQVTM and CDR2 is ANQGSEA. CDR3 length: 12 amino acids. CDR3 in DNA: TGCAGCGCCCGGACAGGGGCCGGGGAGCTGTTTTTT. Translation: CSARTGAGELFF.

The rearrangement joins TRBV11-2 to TRBJ2-7, with D maybe TRBD1 (6 bases). Trimming removed 5 bases from V and 1 base from J, with 12 bases in between. This CDR3 contains 14 residues. Germline V gives CDR1 SGHAT, CDR2 FQNNGV. The CDR3 reads CASSVGQISYEQYF. For the CDR3, the DNA is TGTGCCAGCAGCGTAGGACAGATTTCCTACGAGCAGTACTTC.

In its sample, this clonotype was seen many times. The rearrangement links TRBV12-3 or TRBV12-4 to TRBJ1-4, with a weak D call TRBD1 (5 bases). CDR3 length equals 13 residues. V dropped 5 bases and J dropped 11 bases, with 15 bases sitting between them. DNA for the CDR3: TGTGCCAGCAGTATCCGGCAGGGAGTGAAACTGTTTTTT. This translates into CASSIRQGVKLFF.

The J gene is TRBJ2-5, the V gene TRBV7-4; D remains unclear. The CDR3 has 17 residues. Trimming removed 5 bases from V and 4 bases from J, with 23 bases in between. Germline V gene sequence: CDR1 SGHVT, CDR2 SQSDAQ. Here the CDR3 reads CASSPITLGAPGETQYF. CDR3 in DNA: TGTGCCAGCAGCCCTATAACATTGGGCGCCCCGGGAGAGACCCAGTACTTC.

The CDR3 bases are TGTGCCAGCAGTACGCCGGGACTCACTGAAGCTTTCTTT. This encodes CASSTPGLTEAFF. J is TRBJ1-1 and V is TRBV12-3 or TRBV12-4; possible D gene TRBD1, 5 bases. The CDR3 spans 13 residues. The germline V and J ends were trimmed by 5 bases and 4 bases, with 11 bases remaining between them.

The chain uses TRBV14 and TRBJ1-1, with D perhaps TRBD1 (5 bases). V was cut by 3 bases and J by 4 bases, with 12 bases left in between. Per the germline V gene, CDR1 is SGHDN and CDR2 is FVKESK. The CDR3 extends over 14 amino acids. The CDR3 DNA reads as TGTGCCAGCAGCCAGATCCAGGGAGGCACTGAAGCTTTCTTT. Protein product: CASSQIQGGTEAFF. Using reference TRBV14 and TRBJ1-1 for the parts outside the CDR3, the full variable domain is EAGVTQFPSHSVIEKGQTVTLRCDPISGHDNLYWYRRVMGKEIKFLLHFVKESKQDESGMPNNRFLAERTGGTYSTLKVQPAELEDSGVYFCASSQIQGGTEAFFGQGTRLTVV.